This TCR beta chain was recovered during a study of T cells in Graves' hyperthyroidism and ophthalmopathy. Study results and caveats: Ophthalmopathy stood apart from stable hyperthyroidism in a 13 V-J model.

V lost 1 base to trimming and J lost 5 bases; unmatched junction nucleotides: 3. CDR3 length: 16 amino acids. CDR1 is SGHAT and CDR2 is FQNNGV in the germline V gene. The source material, RNA transcripts, was used to amplify TCR beta CDR3 regions. With the HTBI primer set, the TCR CDR3 went through a first round of RT-PCR. TCRdb re-derived calls from the multiplex PCR reads in MiXCR, one entry per CDR3 protein. The sample yields 600,000 to 850,000 distinct CDR3 sequences, around a sixth seen once. In regard to this clonotype: Its target is not known.

Clinical symptoms, serum thyroxine, TRAb, thyroid ultrasound and orbital computed tomography informed diagnoses. The PBMCs studied were ones that came from around 10 ml fresh peripheral blood. The source of this sequence is a woman in her forties or fifties with Graves' hyperthyroidism that later progressed to Graves' ophthalmopathy. The chain carries TRBV11-2 and TRBJ2-5, with 14 bases aligning to TRBD2. Sample: blood. This CDR3 is CASSLGGLAGVETQYF. In nucleotides, the CDR3 is TGTGCCAGCAGCTTAGGGGGACTAGCGGGAGTGGAGACCCAGTACTTC.